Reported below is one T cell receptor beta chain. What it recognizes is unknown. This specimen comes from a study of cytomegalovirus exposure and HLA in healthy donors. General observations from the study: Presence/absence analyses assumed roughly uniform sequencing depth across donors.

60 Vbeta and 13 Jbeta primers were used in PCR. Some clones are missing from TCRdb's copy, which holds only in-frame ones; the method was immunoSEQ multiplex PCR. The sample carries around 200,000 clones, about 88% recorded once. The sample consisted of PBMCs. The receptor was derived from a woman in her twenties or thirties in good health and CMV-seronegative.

Here the CDR3 reads CASSPIAGGVSYEQYF. The CDR3 DNA follows: TGTGCCAGCTCACCTATAGCGGGAGGAGTTAGCTACGAGCAGTACTTC. The rearrangement uses TRBV18 and TRBJ2-7, with TRBD2 matching over 10 bases. CDR3 length: 16 amino acids. V dropped 3 bases and J dropped 3; count of bases not matched to a gene: 8. Germline loops: CDR1 KGHSH, CDR2 LQKENI.